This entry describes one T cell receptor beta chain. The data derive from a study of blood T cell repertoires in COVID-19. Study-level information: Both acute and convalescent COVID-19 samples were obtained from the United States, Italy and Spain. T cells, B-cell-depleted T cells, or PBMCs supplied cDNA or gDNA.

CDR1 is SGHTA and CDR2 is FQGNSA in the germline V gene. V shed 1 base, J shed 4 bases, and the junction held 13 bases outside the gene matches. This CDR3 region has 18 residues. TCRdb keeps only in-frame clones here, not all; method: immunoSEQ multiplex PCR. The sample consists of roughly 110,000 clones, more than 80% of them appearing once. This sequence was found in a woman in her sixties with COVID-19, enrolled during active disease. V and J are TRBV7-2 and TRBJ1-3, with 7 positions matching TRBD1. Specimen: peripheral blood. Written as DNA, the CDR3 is TGTGCCAGCAGCTTAGACTGGCCACCGACAGGGTTCGGAAACACCATATATTTT. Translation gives CASSLDWPPTGFGNTIYF.